The 10 T cell receptor beta chains below all came from one sample that was sequenced in a study of regulatory T cells in long-lasting Graves disease. Construction of the TCR beta libraries employed iRepertoire HTBI primers in conjunction with Arm-PCR of CDR3 regions. One entry per CDR3 protein results from TCRdb running MiXCR on the multiplex PCR reads. Of 440,000 or so distinct CDR3 sequences detected, about 16% appear once; the ten largest clones hold roughly a sixth. As to time point: newly diagnosed GD, antithyroid drugs for less than 3 months. From RNA extracted from PBMCs, the TCR library was made. The sample also formed part of further work on T cells in Graves' hyperthyroidism and ophthalmopathy.

The source was peripheral blood mononuclear cells (PBMCs), collected at new diagnosis, from a patient treated with antithyroid drugs. These receptors were obtained from a woman in her twenties or thirties with Graves disease.

In its sample, this clonotype was seen once. A much more abundant neighbour one base away suggests this may be a read error. The chain has TRBV5-1 and TRBJ2-1; 7 bases map to TRBD1. Trimming cost V 6 bases and J 10 bases; bases outside gene matches: 4. This CDR3 has 11 amino acids. Per germline, CDR1 SGHRS and CDR2 YFSETQ. The CDR3 nucleotides read TGCGCCAGCAAGGGGGCGGGCGAGCAGTTCTTC. Amino acids: CASKGAGEQFF.

This clonotype has a handful of counts. This CDR3 fails to terminate in the conserved phenylalanine or tryptophan, so it likely reflects a read error. This chain connects TRBV7-3 to TRBJ2-7; D may be TRBD1 (5 bases). Germline V gene sequence: CDR1 SGHTA, CDR2 FQGTGA. Trimming took 0 bases from V and 5 from J, leaving 11 bases between them. CDR3 length: 14 amino acids. The CDR3 DNA reads TGTGCCAGCAGCTTAACAGGGGCCGGCGACGAGCAGTACCTC. This encodes CASSLTGAGDEQYL.

Many counts were recorded for this clonotype. The chain recombines TRBV29-1 with TRBJ1-1; TRBD1 agrees at 8 bases. Trimming cost V 3 bases and J 6 bases; bases outside gene matches: 9. There are 14 residues in the CDR3. Germline V gene sequence: CDR1 SQVTM, CDR2 ANQGSEA. CDR3 bases: TGCAGCGTTGACAGGACAGGGAGGTACTCTGAAGCTTTCTTT. Its protein product is CSVDRTGRYSEAFF.

This clonotype has ten or more counts. This chain connects TRBV7-9 to TRBJ2-7, with 11 positions matching TRBD2. The CDR3 runs 17 residues. V gave up 2 bases and J gave up 3 bases; unmatched junction bases: 9. In germline, CDR1 is SEHNR, CDR2 FQNEAQ (reference sequence). CDR3 amino acids: CASSLNPGTSGFYEQYF. The CDR3 DNA follows: TGTGCCAGCAGCTTAAACCCCGGGACTAGCGGCTTCTACGAGCAGTACTTC.

This clonotype was detected ten times or more. The chain has TRBV20-1 and TRBJ2-3; TRBD2 is a possible D gene (7 bases). Germline V lookup: CDR1 DFQATT, CDR2 SNEGSKA (reference sequence). The CDR3 consists of 15 residues. The V end was cut by 2 bases, the J end by 1 base, with 13 bases between. The CDR3 here is CSARKGGRGTDTQYF. As DNA, the CDR3 is TGCAGTGCTAGAAAAGGGGGGAGGGGCACAGATACGCAGTATTTT.

Only a few counts were recorded for this clonotype. A much larger clone differs by one base, so this may be a read error. The chain has TRBV11-2 and TRBJ2-1, with D maybe TRBD2 (5 bases). V gave up 1 base and J gave up 7 bases, with 14 bases separating them. Germline CDR1 SGHAT, CDR2 FQNNGV. The CDR3 is 15 residues long. CDR3 loop: CASSLVVGVKNEQFF. For the CDR3, the DNA is TGTGCCAGCAGCTTAGTAGTGGGAGTAAAAAATGAGCAGTTCTTC.

This clonotype was picked up many times. The DNA of the CDR3 is TGTGCCAGCAACGGGGTGAACACTGAAGCTTTCTTT. Protein: CASNGVNTEAFF. J is TRBJ1-1 and V is TRBV2; D is unresolved. Germline values: CDR1 SNHLY, CDR2 FYNNEI. V was cut by 7 bases and J by 0 bases, with 6 bases left in between. The CDR3 runs 12 residues.

This clonotype was observed at least ten times. The chain recombines TRBV29-1 with TRBJ2-1, with 10 bases fitting TRBD2. Trimming took 6 bases from V and 10 from J; bases not matched to a gene: 9. The CDR3 extends over 13 amino acids. In germline, CDR1 is SQVTM, CDR2 ANQGSEA. The CDR3 loop reads CSVAGLAVSEQFF. The DNA of the CDR3 is TGCAGCGTCGCTGGACTAGCGGTATCCGAGCAGTTCTTC.

There are many counts of this clonotype. The rearrangement uses TRBV12-3 or TRBV12-4 and TRBJ2-5; no clear D. V was trimmed by 6 bases and J by 5 bases, leaving 22 bases between them. This CDR3 is 16 amino acids long. Here the CDR3 DNA reads TGTGCCAGCAGCACTGACTCCGCCCCGTGGCAGGAGACCCAGTACTTC. This codes for CASSTDSAPWQETQYF.

This clonotype was counted ten times or more. CDR3 in DNA: TGTGCCTGCTCACGAAAAGGAGTAAACATTCAGTACTTC. Amino acids: CACSRKGVNIQYF. This rearrangement joins TRBV30 to TRBJ2-4; D gene ambiguous. The CDR3 spans 13 residues. The V end was cut by 6 bases, the J end by 6 bases, with 15 bases between. From germline, CDR1 is GTSNPN and CDR2 SVGIG (reference sequence).